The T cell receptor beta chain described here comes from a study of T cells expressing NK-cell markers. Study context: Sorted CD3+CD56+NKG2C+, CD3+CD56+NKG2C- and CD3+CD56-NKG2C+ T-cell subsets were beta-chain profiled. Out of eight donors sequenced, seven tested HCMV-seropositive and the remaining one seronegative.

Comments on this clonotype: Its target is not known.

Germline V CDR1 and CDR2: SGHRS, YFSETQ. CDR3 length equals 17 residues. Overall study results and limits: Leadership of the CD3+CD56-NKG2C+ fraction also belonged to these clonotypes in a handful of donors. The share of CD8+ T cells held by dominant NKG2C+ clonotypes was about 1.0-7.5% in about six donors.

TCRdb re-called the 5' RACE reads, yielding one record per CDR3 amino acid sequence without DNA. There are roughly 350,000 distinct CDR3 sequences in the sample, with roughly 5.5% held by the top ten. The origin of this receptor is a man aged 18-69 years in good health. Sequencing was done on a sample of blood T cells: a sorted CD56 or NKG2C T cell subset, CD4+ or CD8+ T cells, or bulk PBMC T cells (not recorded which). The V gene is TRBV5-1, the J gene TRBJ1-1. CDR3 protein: CASSSRTGLRRGTEAFF.